The clone carrying this T cell receptor (beta chain) occurred a few times. Antigen unknown. This CDR3 is built from 15 residues. Looked up from germline, CDR1 is SNHLY and CDR2 is FYNNEI. Between the trimmed V and J ends, which lost 1 base and 0 bases, there was a span of 7 bases. Sequencing of the DNA from cultured CD4+ T cells was carried out with the Oncomine TCR Beta short-read assay. In TCRdb, the PCR reads were re-called with MiXCR into one record per CDR3 protein. This sample has about 18,000 distinct CDR3 sequences, with roughly half found just once. The sample belongs to a study of vaccination and CD4 T cells after COVID-19. The treatment is: approximately nine-day PBMC culture with coronavirus spike peptide pools or control peptides (ViraFEST assay).

This chain connects TRBV2 to TRBJ1-5; D gene uncertain. The sample taken for sequencing was CD4+ T cells from blood, cultured in vitro. The source is a human donor who had recovered from COVID-19. CDR3 residues: CASSEEWGSNQPQHF. DNA of the CDR3: TGTGCCAGCAGTGAAGAGTGGGGTAGCAATCAGCCCCAGCATTTT. The whole variable domain, remainder taken from reference TRBV2 and TRBJ1-5, is EPEVTQTPSHQVTQMGQEVILRCVPISNHLYFYWYRQILGQKVEFLVSFYNNEISEKSEIFDDQFSVERPDGSNFTLKIRSTKLEDSAMYFCASSEEWGSNQPQHFGDGTRLSIL.